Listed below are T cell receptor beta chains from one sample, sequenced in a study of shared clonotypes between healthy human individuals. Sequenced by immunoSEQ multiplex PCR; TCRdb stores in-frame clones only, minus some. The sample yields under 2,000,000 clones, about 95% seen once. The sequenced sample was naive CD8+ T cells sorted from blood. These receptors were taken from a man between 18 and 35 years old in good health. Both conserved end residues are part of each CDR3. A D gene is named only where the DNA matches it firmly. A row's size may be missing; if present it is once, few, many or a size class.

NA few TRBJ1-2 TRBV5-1 TGCGCCAGCAGCTTGGCCGGCGGGGCCTATGGCTACACCTTC CASSLAGGAYGYTF
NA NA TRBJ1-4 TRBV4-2 TGTGCCAGCAGCCGGACGGGCGGGGGTGAAAAACTGTTTTTT CASSRTGGGEKLFF
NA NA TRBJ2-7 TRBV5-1 TGCGCCAGCAGCTTGGCCATGGGGTCATCCTACGAGCAGTACTTC CASSLAMGSSYEQYF
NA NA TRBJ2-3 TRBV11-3 TGTGCCAGCAGCTTAGGCAGGGGTCCAGATACGCAGTATTTT CASSLGRGPDTQYF
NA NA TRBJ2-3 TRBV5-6 TGTGCCAGCAGCTGGAGACACACAGATACGCAGTATTTT CASSWRHTDTQYF
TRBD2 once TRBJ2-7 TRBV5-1 TGCGCCAGCAGCGACGGGGGGGCTTACGAGCAGTACTTC CASSDGGAYEQYF
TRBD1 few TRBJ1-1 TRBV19 TGTGCCAGTAGTATCATAGGGGGCGATGAAGCTTTCTTT CASSIIGGDEAFF
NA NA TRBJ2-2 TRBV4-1 TGCGCCAGCAGTCTAATTCCTAGGTCCGGGGAGCTGTTTTTT CASSLIPRSGELFF
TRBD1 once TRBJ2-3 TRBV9 TGTGCCAGCAGCGTAGCTGCAGGGGGAACAGATACGCAGTATTTT CASSVAAGGTDTQYF
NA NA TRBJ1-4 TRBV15 TGTGCCACCACCTCAACAGGGTTGGGGTCAAAACTGTTTTTT CATTSTGLGSKLFF
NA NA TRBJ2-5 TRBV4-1 TGCGCCAGCAGCCCCAGGGGGGGGCGCCAAGAGACCCAGTACTTC CASSPRGGRQETQYF
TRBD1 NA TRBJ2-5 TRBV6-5 TGTGCCAGCAGGAGGGGACAGAGCCTTGGGGAGACCCAGTACTTC CASRRGQSLGETQYF
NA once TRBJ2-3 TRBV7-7 TGTGCTAGCAGCCTTACGTCCTTTCCTAAGGGGGATACGCAGTATTTT CASSLTSFPKGDTQYF
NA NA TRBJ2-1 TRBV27 TGTGCCAGCAGTTTAGGTGCGGGTAGCTCCTACAATGAGCAGTTCTTC CASSLGAGSSYNEQFF
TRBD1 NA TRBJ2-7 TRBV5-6 TGTGCCAGCAGCAGCACCGGGACAGGATACTCCTACGAGCAGTACTTC CASSSTGTGYSYEQYF
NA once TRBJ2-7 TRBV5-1 TGCGCCAGCAGCTTATCCGGGGAATTCTACGAGCAGTACTTC CASSLSGEFYEQYF
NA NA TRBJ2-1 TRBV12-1 TGTGCCAGCAGCTTAAGAGAGGACAATGAGCAGTTCTTC CASSLREDNEQFF
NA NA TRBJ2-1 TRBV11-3 TGTGCCAGCAGCTTAGGAGGGGGCAATGAGCAGTTCTTC CASSLGGGNEQFF
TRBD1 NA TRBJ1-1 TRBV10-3 TGTGCCATCAGTGACCCAGGGGGCCGGACTGAAGCTTTCTTT CAISDPGGRTEAFF
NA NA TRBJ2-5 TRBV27 TGTGCCAGCAGTTTATTAGGGACACGAGCGGAGGGGGAGACCCAGTACTTC CASSLLGTRAEGETQYF
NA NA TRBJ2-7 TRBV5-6 TGTGCCAGCAGCTTGGGGGAAGGGCCCTCCTACGAGCAGTACTTC CASSLGEGPSYEQYF
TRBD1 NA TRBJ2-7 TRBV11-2 TGTGCCAGCAGCGCAGGGACAGCCTACGAGCAGTACTTC CASSAGTAYEQYF
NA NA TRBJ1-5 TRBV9 TGTGCCAGCAGCGTAGGAGGGGGGGCCAATCAGCCCCAGCATTTT CASSVGGGANQPQHF
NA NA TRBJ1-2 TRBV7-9 TGTGCCAGCAGCTTGGGGGAGGCCTATGGCTACACCTTC CASSLGEAYGYTF
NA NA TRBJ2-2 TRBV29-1 TGCAGCGTTGAGACCGGGGAGCTGTTTTTT CSVETGELFF
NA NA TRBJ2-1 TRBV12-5 TGTGCTAGTGGTTTGGGCAATGAGCAGTTCTTC CASGLGNEQFF
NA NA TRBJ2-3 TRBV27 TGTGCCAGCAGTTTAGCTGGCACAGATACGCAGTATTTT CASSLAGTDTQYF
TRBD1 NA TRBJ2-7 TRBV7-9 TGTGCCAGCAGCTTAGGGACAGGGGCGACCTACGAGCAGTACTTC CASSLGTGATYEQYF
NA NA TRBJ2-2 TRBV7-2 TGTGCCAGCAGCTTAGCGGGAGGCTGGGAGCTGTTTTTT CASSLAGGWELFF
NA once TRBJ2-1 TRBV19 TGTGCCAGTAGTATAGATCAGGGGAATGAGCAGTTCTTC CASSIDQGNEQFF
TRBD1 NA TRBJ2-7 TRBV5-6 TGTGCCAGCAGCCTCCGACAGGGGGGCCCCTACGAGCAGTACTTC CASSLRQGGPYEQYF
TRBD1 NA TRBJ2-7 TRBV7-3 TGTGCCAGCAGCTTCGGGGGACAGGGTGTTTACGAGCAGTACTTC CASSFGGQGVYEQYF
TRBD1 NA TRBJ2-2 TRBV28 TGTGCCAGCAGTTTTTCACAGGGGGCAGGGGAGCTGTTTTTT CASSFSQGAGELFF
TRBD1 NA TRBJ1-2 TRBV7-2 TGTGCCAGCAGCTTAGTTCTGGGACAGGGGGCCGACTATGGCTACACCTTC CASSLVLGQGADYGYTF
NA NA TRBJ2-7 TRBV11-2 TGTGCCAGCCGGCGGGGCGGAGACTACGAGCAGTACTTC CASRRGGDYEQYF
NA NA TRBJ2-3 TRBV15 TGTGCCACCAGCAGAGATTGGCAGAGCGCAGATACGCAGTATTTT CATSRDWQSADTQYF
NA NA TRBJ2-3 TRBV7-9 TGTGCCAGCAGTGCTACTAGCTTACCTAGCACAGATACGCAGTATTTT CASSATSLPSTDTQYF
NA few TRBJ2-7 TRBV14 TGTGCCAGCAGCCGTGGGGCAGCCTACGAGCAGTACTTC CASSRGAAYEQYF
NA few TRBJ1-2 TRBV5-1 TGCGCCTCTCGCGGGGAAATGGATTATGGCTACACCTTC CASRGEMDYGYTF
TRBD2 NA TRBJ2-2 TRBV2 TGTGCCAGCAGTGCCCCTAGCGGGAGGAGCTTCTCGAACACCGGGGAGCTGTTTTTT CASSAPSGRSFSNTGELFF
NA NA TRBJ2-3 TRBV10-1 TGCGCCAGCAGTGGGAGTGAAGGCACAGATACGCAGTATTTT CASSGSEGTDTQYF
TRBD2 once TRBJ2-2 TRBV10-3 TGTGCCATCAGCACTAGCGGGAGGAACACCGGGGAGCTGTTTTTT CAISTSGRNTGELFF
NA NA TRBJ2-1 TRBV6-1 TGTGCCAGCAGGCTAAACAATGAGCAGTTCTTC CASRLNNEQFF
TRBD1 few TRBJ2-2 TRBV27 TGTGCCAGCAGTTCGGGACAGGGGGTCCGGGAGCTGTTTTTT CASSSGQGVRELFF
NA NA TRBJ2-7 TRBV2 TGTGCCAGCAGTGGACTAGGCACCTACGAGCAGTACTTC CASSGLGTYEQYF
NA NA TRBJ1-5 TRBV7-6 TGTGCCAGCAGCCCGTCGGAACAGGGCAATCAGCCCCAGCATTTT CASSPSEQGNQPQHF
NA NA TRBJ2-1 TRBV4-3 TGCGCCAGCAGCCAAGATAACAGCCGCGGGGATGAGCAGTTCTTC CASSQDNSRGDEQFF
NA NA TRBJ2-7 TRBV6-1 TGTGCCAGCAGTGAACAGGGAGGATTCTACGAGCAGTACTTC CASSEQGGFYEQYF
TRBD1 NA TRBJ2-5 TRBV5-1 TGCGCCAGCAGCCCCCCCCGGGACAGAACATCCCAAGAGACCCAGTACTTC CASSPPRDRTSQETQYF
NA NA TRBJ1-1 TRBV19 TGTGCCAGTAATTTTCGACGCCCAAGGGGAGCTTTCTTT CASNFRRPRGAFF
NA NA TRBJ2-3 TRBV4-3 TGCGCCAGCAGCCAAGATCGGGCAGGGACCCTCACAGATACGCAGTATTTT CASSQDRAGTLTDTQYF
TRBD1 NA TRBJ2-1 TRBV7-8 TGTGCCAGCAGCTGGGACAGTCCTGAGCAGTTCTTC CASSWDSPEQFF
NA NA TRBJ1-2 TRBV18 TGTGCCAGCTCACCTGGGACACCGCTCAACTATGGCTACACCTTC CASSPGTPLNYGYTF
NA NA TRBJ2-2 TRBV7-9 TGTGCCAGCAGCGGGTTAGACGGGGAGCTGTTTTTT CASSGLDGELFF
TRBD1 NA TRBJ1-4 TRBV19 TGTGCCAGTAGTTCTCGGACAGGGGGAGAGGAAAAACTGTTTTTT CASSSRTGGEEKLFF
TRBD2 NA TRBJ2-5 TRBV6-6 TGTGCCACCCTACCGCCAGCGGGGGGGCTGGAGACCCAGTACTTC CATLPPAGGLETQYF
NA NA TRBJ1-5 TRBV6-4 TGTGCCAGCAGTGACTCGATAACCCAAGCGACAGGTGGGTCAAATCAGCCCCAGCATTTT CASSDSITQATGGSNQPQHF
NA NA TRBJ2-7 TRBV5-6 TGTGCCAGCAGCTTGGAAGGGCTTGAACACGAGCAGTACTTC CASSLEGLEHEQYF
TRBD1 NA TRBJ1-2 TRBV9 TGTGCCAGCAGCGGGACAGGGAGGTTAAGCTACACCTTC CASSGTGRLSYTF